Given below is one T cell receptor (beta chain) in context. Its antigen is not known. The sample originates from a study of CD8 T cells in Susac syndrome. RNA was extracted with the RNeasy kit, and a quantity of about 0.45 to 1 ug was reverse transcribed using random hexamers. MiXCR was run by TCRdb on the immunoSEQ multiplex PCR reads, yielding one entry per CDR3 protein. The table includes some 96,000 distinct CDR3 sequences, around 94% detected once. Study observations and caveats: In Susac syndrome, the CD4+ T cell repertoires did not show clonal expansion.

Trimming removed 4 bases from V and 11 bases from J, with 10 bases in between. The CDR3 is made up of 11 amino acids. Germline assignment: CDR1 KGHDR and CDR2 SFDVKD. The sample was CD4+ T cells from PBMCs. The TCR comes from a human donor with Susac syndrome. This rearrangement joins TRBV24-1 to TRBJ1-1; D is undetermined. This CDR3 is CATSERGRAFF. CDR3 sequence (DNA): TGTGCCACCAGTGAGCGGGGAAGGGCTTTCTTT.